This T cell receptor beta chain was profiled in a study of control samples from healthy donors and cancer patients. Here immunoSEQ multiplex PCR was the method, and the copy in TCRdb shows in-frame clones only, minus some. Seen here are 150,000 to 180,000 clones, roughly 94% observed once, and the top ten hold approximately 6%. With 2 bases removed from V and 7 bases from J, the gap between germline ends came to 9 bases. The CDR3 is made up of 14 amino acids. Germline V gives CDR1 MNHEY, CDR2 SVGAGI. The rearrangement uses TRBV6-5 and TRBJ1-6; D possibly corresponds to TRBD1 (6 bases). The sequence came from a man in his forties in good health. Sequenced material: blood. CDR3 nucleotide sequence: TGTGCCAGCAGTTACACAGGGACAAATTCACCCCTCCACTTT. This encodes CASSYTGTNSPLHF.